The clone carrying this T cell receptor (beta chain) was counted once. TCRdb re-called clones from the PCR reads using MiXCR. Among a few thousand clones, roughly 20% were seen once, and the ten largest hold roughly 22%. The CDR3 is 18 amino acids. V shed 4 bases and J 1 base; nucleotides not matched to a gene: 8. Germline V lookup: CDR1 MGHRA, CDR2 YSYEKL. Until they underwent thyroid surgery, no patient had received any treatment. The sample is drawn from a study of metastatic and nonmetastatic thyroid tumors. Material: tumor tissue. The receptor comes from a male donor with papillary thyroid cancer or a benign thyroid nodule (not recorded which). Some clones in this sample may be carry-over from other donors' samples. This chain uses TRBV4-1 with TRBJ1-5; 12 nucleotides align to TRBD1. The CDR3, as DNA: TGCGCCAGCAGCCCGACGTCGGGACAGGGGGCGAGCAATCAGCCCCAGCATTTT. Translated, it gives CASSPTSGQGASNQPQHF.